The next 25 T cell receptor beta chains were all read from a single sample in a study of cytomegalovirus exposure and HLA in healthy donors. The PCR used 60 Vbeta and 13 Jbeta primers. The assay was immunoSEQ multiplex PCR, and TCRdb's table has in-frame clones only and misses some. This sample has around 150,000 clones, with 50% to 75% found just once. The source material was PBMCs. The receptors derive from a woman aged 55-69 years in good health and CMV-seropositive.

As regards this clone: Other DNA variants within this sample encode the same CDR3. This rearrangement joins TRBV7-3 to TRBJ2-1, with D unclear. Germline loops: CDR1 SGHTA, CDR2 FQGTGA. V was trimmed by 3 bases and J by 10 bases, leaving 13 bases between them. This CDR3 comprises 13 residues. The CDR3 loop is CASSFPASDEQFF. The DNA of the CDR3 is TGTGCCAGCAGCTTTCCGGCCAGCGACGAGCAGTTCTTC.

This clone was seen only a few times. CDR3 bases: TGTGCCAGCAGTTTAATCCAGCGGACAGATACGCAGTATTTT. Protein product: CASSLIQRTDTQYF. The rearrangement links TRBV27 to TRBJ2-3; tentative D call: TRBD2 (5 bases). V lost 2 bases, J lost 3 bases, and 9 bases lay in between. The CDR3 is made up of 14 amino acids. CDR1 and CDR2 (germline): MNHEY, SMNVEV (reference sequence).

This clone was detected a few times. The CDR3 here is CASSSQTVTEAFF. The DNA for the CDR3 is TGTGCCAGCAGCTCGCAGACAGTCACTGAAGCTTTCTTT. This rearrangement joins TRBV28 to TRBJ1-1; possibly TRBD1 for D (5 bases). Trimming stripped 6 bases from V and 4 bases from J, with 12 bases between. The V gene's germline CDR1 is MDHEN and CDR2 SYDVKM. The length of the CDR3 is 13 residues.

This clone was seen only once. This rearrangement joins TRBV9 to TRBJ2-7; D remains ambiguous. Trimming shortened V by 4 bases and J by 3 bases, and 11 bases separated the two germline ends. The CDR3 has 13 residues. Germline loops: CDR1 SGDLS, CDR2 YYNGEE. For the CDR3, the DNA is TGTGCCAGCAGCAGAGAGTCGTTCTACGAGCAGTACTTC. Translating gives CASSRESFYEQYF.

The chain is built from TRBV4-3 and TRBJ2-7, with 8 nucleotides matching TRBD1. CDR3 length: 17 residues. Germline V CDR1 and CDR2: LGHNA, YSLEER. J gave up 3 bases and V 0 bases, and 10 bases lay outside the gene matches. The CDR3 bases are TGCGCCAGCAGCCAAGAGACGACAGGGGCCGGGATCTACGAGCAGTACTTC. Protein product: CASSQETTGAGIYEQYF.

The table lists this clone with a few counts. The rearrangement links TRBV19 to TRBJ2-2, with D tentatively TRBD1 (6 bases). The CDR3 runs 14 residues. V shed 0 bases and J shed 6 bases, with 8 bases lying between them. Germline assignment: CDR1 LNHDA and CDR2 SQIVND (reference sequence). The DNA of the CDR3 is TGTGCCAGTAGTATAGACCCAGGGGCCGGGGAGCTGTTTTTT. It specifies CASSIDPGAGELFF.

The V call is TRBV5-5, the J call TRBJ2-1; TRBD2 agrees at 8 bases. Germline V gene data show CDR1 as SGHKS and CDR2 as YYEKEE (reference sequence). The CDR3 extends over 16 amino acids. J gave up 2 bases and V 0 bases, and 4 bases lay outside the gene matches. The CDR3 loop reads CASSLAVSGAYNEQFF. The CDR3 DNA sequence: TGTGCCAGCAGCTTGGCCGTTAGCGGGGCCTACAATGAGCAGTTCTTC.

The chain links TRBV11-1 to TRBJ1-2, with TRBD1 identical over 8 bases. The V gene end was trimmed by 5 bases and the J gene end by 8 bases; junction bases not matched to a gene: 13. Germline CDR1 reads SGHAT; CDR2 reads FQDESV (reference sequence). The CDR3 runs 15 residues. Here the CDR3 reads CASSLTRTGLYGYTF. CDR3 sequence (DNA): TGTGCCAGCAGCCTAACCCGGACAGGGCTTTACGGCTACACCTTC. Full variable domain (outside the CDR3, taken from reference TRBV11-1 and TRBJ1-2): EAEVAQSPRYKITEKSQAVAFWCDPISGHATLYWYRQILGQGPELLVQFQDESVVDDSQLPKDRFSAERLKGVDSTLKIQPAELGDSAMYLCASSLTRTGLYGYTFGSGTRLTVV.

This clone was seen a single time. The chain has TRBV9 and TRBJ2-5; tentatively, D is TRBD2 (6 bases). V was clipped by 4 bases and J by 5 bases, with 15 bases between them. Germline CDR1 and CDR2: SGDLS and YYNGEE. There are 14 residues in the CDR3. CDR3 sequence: CASSPGLEGETQYF. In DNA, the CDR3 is TGTGCCAGCAGCCCGGGACTCGAGGGGGAGACCCAGTACTTC.

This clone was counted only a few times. The CDR3 reads CAWSVRGGASGGYTF. The CDR3 coding sequence is TGTGCCTGGAGTGTACGGGGGGGCGCCTCCGGTGGCTACACCTTC. The chain links TRBV30 to TRBJ1-2; D is perhaps TRBD1 (6 bases). This CDR3 is 15 amino acids long. V was cut by 0 bases and J by 7 bases, with 18 bases left in between. Germline V gene lookup returns CDR1 GTSNPN and CDR2 SVGIG (reference sequence).

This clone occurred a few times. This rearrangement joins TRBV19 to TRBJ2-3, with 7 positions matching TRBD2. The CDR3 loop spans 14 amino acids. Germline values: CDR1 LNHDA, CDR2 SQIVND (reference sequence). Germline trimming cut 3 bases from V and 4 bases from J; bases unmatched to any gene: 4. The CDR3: CASSIVAGADTQYF. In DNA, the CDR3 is TGTGCCAGTAGTATTGTGGCGGGAGCAGATACGCAGTATTTT.

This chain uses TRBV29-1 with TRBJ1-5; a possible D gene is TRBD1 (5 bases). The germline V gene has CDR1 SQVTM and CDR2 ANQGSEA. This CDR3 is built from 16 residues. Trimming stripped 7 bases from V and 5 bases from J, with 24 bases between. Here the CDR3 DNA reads TGCAGCGCTACCTATAATGAAGGACCGGGGGATCAGCCCCAGCATTTT. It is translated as CSATYNEGPGDQPQHF. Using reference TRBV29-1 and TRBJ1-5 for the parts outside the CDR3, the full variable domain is SAVISQKPSRDICQRGTSLTIQCQVDSQVTMMFWYRQQPGQSLTLIATANQGSEATYESGFVIDKFPISRPNLTFSTLTVSNMSPEDSSIYLCSATYNEGPGDQPQHFGDGTRLSIL.

CDR3 DNA: TGTGCCAGCTCACCACGGGACAGGGGACCTTTCTTT. Translating it yields CASSPRDRGPFF. This rearrangement joins TRBV18 to TRBJ1-1; TRBD1 matches at 10 bases. J lost 12 bases, V lost 1 base, and 2 bases had no gene match. The CDR3 loop spans 12 amino acids. Per germline, CDR1 KGHSH and CDR2 LQKENI.

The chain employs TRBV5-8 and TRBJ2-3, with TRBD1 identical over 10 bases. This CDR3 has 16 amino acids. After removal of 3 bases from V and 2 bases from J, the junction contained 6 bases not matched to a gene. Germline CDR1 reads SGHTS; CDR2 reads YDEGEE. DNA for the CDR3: TGTGCCAGCAGCTCCGGACAGGGGGGTGTCACAGATACGCAGTATTTT. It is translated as CASSSGQGGVTDTQYF.

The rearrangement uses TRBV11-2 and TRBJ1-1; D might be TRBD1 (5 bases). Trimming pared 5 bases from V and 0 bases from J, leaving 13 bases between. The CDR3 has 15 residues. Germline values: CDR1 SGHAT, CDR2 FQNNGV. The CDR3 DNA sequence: TGTGCCAGCAGCATATTGACAGAAATGAACACTGAAGCTTTCTTT. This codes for CASSILTEMNTEAFF.

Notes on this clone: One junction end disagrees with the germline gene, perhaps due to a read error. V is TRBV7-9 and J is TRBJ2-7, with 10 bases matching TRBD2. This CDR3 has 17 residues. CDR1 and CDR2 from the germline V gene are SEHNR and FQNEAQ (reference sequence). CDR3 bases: TGTTCCAGCAGCTCATGGACTAGCGGAGAGAGGGCGGGAGAGCAGTACTTC. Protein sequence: CSSSSWTSGERAGEQYF.

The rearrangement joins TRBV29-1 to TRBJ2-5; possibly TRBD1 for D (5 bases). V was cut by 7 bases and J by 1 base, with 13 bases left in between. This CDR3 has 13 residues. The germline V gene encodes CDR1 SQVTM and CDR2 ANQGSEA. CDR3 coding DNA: TGCAGCGGGAAGGGGAACCTCCAAGAGACCCAGTACTTC. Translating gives CSGKGNLQETQYF.

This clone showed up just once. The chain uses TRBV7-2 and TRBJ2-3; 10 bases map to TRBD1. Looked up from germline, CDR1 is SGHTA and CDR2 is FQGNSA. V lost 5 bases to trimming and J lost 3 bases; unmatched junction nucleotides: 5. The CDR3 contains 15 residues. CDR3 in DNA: TGTGCCAGCAGCCCGGACAGGGGGAAAACAGATACGCAGTATTTT. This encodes CASSPDRGKTDTQYF. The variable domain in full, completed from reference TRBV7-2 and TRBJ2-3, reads GAGVSQSPSNKVTEKGKDVELRCDPISGHTALYWYRQSLGQGLEFLIYFQGNSAPDKSGLPSDRFSAERTGGSVSTLTIQRTQQEDSAVYLCASSPDRGKTDTQYFGPGTRLTVL.

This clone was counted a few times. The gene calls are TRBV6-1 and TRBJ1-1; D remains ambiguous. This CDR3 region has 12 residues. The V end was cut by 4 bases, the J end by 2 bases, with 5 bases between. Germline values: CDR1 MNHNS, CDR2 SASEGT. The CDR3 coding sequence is TGTGCCAGCAGTGTTAAAAACACTGAAGCTTTCTTT. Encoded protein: CASSVKNTEAFF.

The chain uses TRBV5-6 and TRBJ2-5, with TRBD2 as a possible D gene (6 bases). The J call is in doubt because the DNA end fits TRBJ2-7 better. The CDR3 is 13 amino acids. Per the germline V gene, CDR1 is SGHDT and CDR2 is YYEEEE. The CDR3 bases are TGTGCCAGCAGCTTAGGATCGGGGGACGAGCAGTACTTC. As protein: CASSLGSGDEQYF.

This CDR3 is CASSLTGVTGELFF. The CDR3 bases are TGTGCCAGCAGCTTAACGGGAGTCACCGGGGAGCTGTTTTTT. The chain employs TRBV7-3 and TRBJ2-2, with D possibly matching TRBD2 (5 bases). From germline, CDR1 is SGHTA and CDR2 FQGTGA. With 0 bases removed from V and 4 bases from J, the gap between germline ends came to 6 bases. The CDR3 contains 14 residues.

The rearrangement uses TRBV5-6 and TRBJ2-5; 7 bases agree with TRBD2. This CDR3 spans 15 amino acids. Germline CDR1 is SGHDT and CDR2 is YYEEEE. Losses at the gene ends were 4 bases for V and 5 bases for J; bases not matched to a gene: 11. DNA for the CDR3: TGTGCCAGCAGCCGAAACAGGAGGGGAGGGGAGACCCAGTACTTC. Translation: CASSRNRRGGETQYF.

The CDR3 protein is CASSLSGLAGGLNYNEQFF. CDR3 sequence (DNA): TGTGCCAGCAGTTTATCCGGACTAGCGGGAGGTTTAAACTACAATGAGCAGTTCTTC. The V and J genes are TRBV28 and TRBJ2-1; TRBD2 matches 14 bases. The V and J ends lost 1 base and 3 bases, in that order; junction bases with no gene match: 8. Germline V lookup: CDR1 MDHEN, CDR2 SYDVKM. The CDR3 runs to 19 residues.

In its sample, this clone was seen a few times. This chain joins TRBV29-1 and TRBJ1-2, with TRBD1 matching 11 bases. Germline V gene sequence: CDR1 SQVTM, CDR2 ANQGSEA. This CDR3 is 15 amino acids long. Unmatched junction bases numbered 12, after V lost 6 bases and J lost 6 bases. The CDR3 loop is CSVGRGQGAIDGYTF. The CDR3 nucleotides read TGCAGCGTCGGCAGAGGACAGGGGGCAATCGATGGCTACACCTTC.

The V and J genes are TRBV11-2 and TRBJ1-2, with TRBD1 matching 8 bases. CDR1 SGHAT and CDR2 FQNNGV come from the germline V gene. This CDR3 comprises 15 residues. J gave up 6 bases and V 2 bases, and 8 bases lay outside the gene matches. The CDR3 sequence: CASSLLSGTGDGYTF. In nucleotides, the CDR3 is TGTGCCAGCAGCTTACTATCAGGGACAGGTGATGGCTACACCTTC.